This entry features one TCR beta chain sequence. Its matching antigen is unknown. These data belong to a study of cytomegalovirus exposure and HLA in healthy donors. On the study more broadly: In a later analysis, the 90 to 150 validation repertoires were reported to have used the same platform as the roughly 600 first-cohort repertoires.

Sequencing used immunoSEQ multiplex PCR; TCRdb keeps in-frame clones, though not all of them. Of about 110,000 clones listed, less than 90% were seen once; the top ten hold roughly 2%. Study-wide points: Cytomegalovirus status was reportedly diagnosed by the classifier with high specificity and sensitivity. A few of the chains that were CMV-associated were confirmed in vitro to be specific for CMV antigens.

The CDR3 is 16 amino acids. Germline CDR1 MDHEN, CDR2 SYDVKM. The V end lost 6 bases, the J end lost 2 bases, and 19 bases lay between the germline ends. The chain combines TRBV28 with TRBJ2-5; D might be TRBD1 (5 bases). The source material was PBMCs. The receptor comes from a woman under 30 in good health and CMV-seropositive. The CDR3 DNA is TGTGCCAGCAGGGGAAGACAGATCCCCGCTCAAGAGACCCAGTACTTC. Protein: CASRGRQIPAQETQYF.